The 6 T cell receptor beta chains reported below all come from one sample, sequenced in a study of shared clonotypes between healthy human individuals. The naive CD8 fraction comprised CD45RO-negative cells positively selected for CCR7 and excluded terminally differentiated effector memory CD45RA+ cells. Method: immunoSEQ multiplex PCR; TCRdb's copy keeps in-frame clones and lacks some. The table lists around 1.9 million clones, roughly 95% of them singletons. The sample taken for sequencing was naive CD8+ T cells from PBMCs. The receptors were gathered from a young man in good health. Some clones in this sample may be carry-over from other donors' samples.

The chain's CDR3 is CASSLTEGTDTQYF. The DNA for the CDR3 is TGTGCCAGCAGTTTAACAGAAGGCACAGATACGCAGTATTTT. The chain employs TRBV28 and TRBJ2-3, with D uncertain. This CDR3 region has 14 residues. V was shortened by 2 bases and J by 1 base, with 7 bases between the two germline ends. Germline CDR1 MDHEN, CDR2 SYDVKM.

The chain uses TRBV27 and TRBJ2-7; 9 positions match TRBD2. Germline V lookup: CDR1 MNHEY, CDR2 SMNVEV (reference sequence). The CDR3 is 16 residues long. The V and J ends lost 4 bases and 3 bases, in that order; junction bases with no gene match: 10. In DNA, the CDR3 is TGTGCCAGCAGTTCCCCGCTGGGTAGCGGGAGCTACGAGCAGTACTTC. Protein product: CASSSPLGSGSYEQYF.

The V and J genes are TRBV5-5 and TRBJ2-7, with D possibly being TRBD1 (5 bases). The germline V gene has CDR1 SGHKS and CDR2 YYEKEE (reference sequence). There are 14 residues in the CDR3. Between the trimmed V and J ends, which lost 0 bases and 2 bases, there was a span of 9 bases. The CDR3 loop is CASSLDRQTYEQYF. DNA for the CDR3: TGTGCCAGCAGCTTGGATCGACAGACCTACGAGCAGTACTTC. Combining the CDR3 with reference TRBV5-5 and TRBJ2-7 gives the whole variable domain DAGVTQSPTHLIKTRGQQVTLRCSPISGHKSVSWYQQVLGQGPQFIFQYYEKEERGRGNFPDRFSARQFPNYSSELNVNALLLGDSALYLCASSLDRQTYEQYFGPGTRLTVT.

The rearrangement uses TRBV4-3 and TRBJ1-1; D uncertain. V was cut by 4 bases and J by 6 bases, with 18 bases left in between. Germline lookup yields CDR1 LGHNA and CDR2 YSLEER. CDR3 length: 15 residues. As DNA, the CDR3 is TGCGCCAGCAGCCGGACGAATGACATCCACCCTGAAGCTTTCTTT. It specifies CASSRTNDIHPEAFF.

The gene calls are TRBV9 and TRBJ1-1; 9 bases map to TRBD1. The CDR3 is 15 residues long. V lost 4 bases, J lost 4 bases, and 8 bases stayed unmatched. Germline V lookup: CDR1 SGDLS, CDR2 YYNGEE. Here the CDR3 reads CASSSYRGLGTEAFF. The CDR3 region has the DNA TGTGCCAGCAGCTCTTACAGGGGGCTTGGCACTGAAGCTTTCTTT.

V gene TRBV11-2 combines with J gene TRBJ2-3; maybe TRBD2 (6 bases). There are 13 residues in the CDR3. V dropped 5 bases and J dropped 14 bases, with 20 bases sitting between them. Germline CDR1 and CDR2: SGHAT and FQNNGV. CDR3 nucleotides: TGTGCCAGCAGCGATGGAGGGCTAGCGTTCATGTATTTT. Protein: CASSDGGLAFMYF. Combining the CDR3 with reference TRBV11-2 and TRBJ2-3 gives the whole variable domain EAGVAQSPRYKIIEKRQSVAFWCNPISGHATLYWYQQILGQGPKLLIQFQNNGVVDDSQLPKDRFSAERLKGVDSTLKIQPAKLEDSAVYLCASSDGGLAFMYFGPGTRLTVL.